The 24 T cell receptor beta chains below were found in one sample sequenced in a study of beta chain features in type 1 diabetes. Expressed TCRB transcripts were sequenced because the isolated RNA had all been reverse transcribed beforehand. Profiling relied on immunoSEQ multiplex PCR, and the TCRdb table lists in-frame clones only, not all of them. The sample carries nearly 250,000 clones, under 70% recorded once. The sample was naive CD4+ T cells from blood. The receptors derive from a man aged 25-45 years in good health.

This chain uses TRBV30 with TRBJ2-7; maybe TRBD1 (5 bases). The CDR3 length is 14 residues. Trimming shortened V by 3 bases and J by 0 bases, and 12 bases separated the two germline ends. The germline V gene encodes CDR1 GTSNPN and CDR2 SVGIG (reference sequence). CDR3 DNA sequence: TGTGCCTGGAGCGACCTAGGGGTCTCCTACGAGCAGTACTTC. Translation: CAWSDLGVSYEQYF.

The chain combines TRBV7-2 with TRBJ2-7, with D possibly being TRBD1 (6 bases). The V gene lost 1 base and the J gene lost 2 bases, with 21 bases spanning the gap. CDR1 and CDR2 (germline): SGHTA, FQGNSA. The CDR3 is 18 residues long. The CDR3 DNA reads as TGTGCCAGCAGCTTAGTTCCGGCAGGGCTAGGGGGAGCCTACGAGCAGTACTTC. It is translated as CASSLVPAGLGGAYEQYF.

This clone was recorded once. This chain links TRBV10-1 with TRBJ2-7, with 10 bases lining up with TRBD1. The V gene's germline CDR1 is WNHNN and CDR2 SYGVQD (reference sequence). The CDR3 contains 14 residues. The junction had 7 bases not matched to a gene; V was cut back by 6 bases and J by 5 bases. For the CDR3, the DNA is TGCGCCAGCAGGGACGGGACAGGGGAGCACGAGCAGTACTTC. This gives the protein CASRDGTGEHEQYF.

There are a few counts of this clone. CDR3 DNA sequence: TGTGCCAGCAGCTTACCGGACTCGTACGAGCAGTACTTC. This codes for CASSLPDSYEQYF. The rearrangement links TRBV7-9 to TRBJ2-7; a weak D match, TRBD2 (5 bases). The length of the CDR3 is 13 residues. Trimming shortened V by 2 bases and J by 4 bases, and 9 bases separated the two germline ends. Germline V gene data show CDR1 as SEHNR and CDR2 as FQNEAQ (reference sequence).

The chain links TRBV7-9 to TRBJ1-2; D remains ambiguous. CDR3 length: 17 residues. V lost 3 bases and J lost 1, with 18 bases in between. The germline CDR1 and CDR2 sequences are SEHNR and FQNEAQ (reference sequence). The CDR3 nucleotides are TGTGCCAGCAGCTTGATGACACTGTCTACCATTAACTATGGCTACACCTTC. Translating it yields CASSLMTLSTINYGYTF. Filled out from reference TRBV7-9 and TRBJ1-2, the complete variable domain reads DTGVSQNPRHKITKRGQNVTFRCDPISEHNRLYWYRQTLGQGPEFLTYFQNEAQLEKSRLLSDRFSAERPKGSFSTLEIQRTEQGDSAMYLCASSLMTLSTINYGYTFGSGTRLTVV.

This chain links TRBV9 with TRBJ2-2; no clear D gene. V lost 0 bases and J 7 bases, leaving 10 bases between the germline ends. The CDR3 is 14 residues long. The germline gives CDR1 SGDLS, CDR2 YYNGEE. The CDR3 reads CASSVGGPFGELFF. CDR3 nucleotides: TGTGCCAGCAGCGTAGGTGGCCCCTTCGGGGAGCTGTTTTTT.

This chain joins TRBV10-3 and TRBJ2-1, with D maybe TRBD2 (6 bases). V gave up 8 bases and J gave up 2 bases, with 13 bases separating them. This CDR3 is built from 14 residues. CDR1 is ENHRY and CDR2 is SYGVKD in the germline V gene. CDR3 bases: TGTGCCATCGTCCCTAGCGTGGCCTACAATGAGCAGTTCTTC. The encoded protein is CAIVPSVAYNEQFF.

The chain links TRBV11-2 to TRBJ2-5, with a weak D call TRBD2 (5 bases). The V gene lost 5 bases and the J gene lost 7 bases, with 14 bases spanning the gap. Germline V gene lookup returns CDR1 SGHAT and CDR2 FQNNGV. CDR3 length: 13 residues. CDR3 sequence reads: CASSPDFLVTQYF. CDR3 in DNA: TGTGCCAGCAGCCCGGACTTTCTGGTGACCCAGTACTTC. The entire variable domain, with the rest obtained from reference TRBV11-2 and TRBJ2-5, is as follows: EAGVAQSPRYKIIEKRQSVAFWCNPISGHATLYWYQQILGQGPKLLIQFQNNGVVDDSQLPKDRFSAERLKGVDSTLKIQPAKLEDSAVYLCASSPDFLVTQYFGPGTRLLVL.

This clone was detected a few times. The rearrangement joins TRBV29-1 to TRBJ2-1, with D possibly TRBD1 on 7 matching bases. The V and J ends lost 0 bases and 6 bases respectively, with 15 bases between them. CDR1 and CDR2 (germline): SQVTM, ANQGSEA. The CDR3 has 15 amino acids. The CDR3: CSVEDIAGGGNEQFF. The CDR3, as DNA: TGCAGCGTTGAAGATATCGCAGGGGGAGGCAATGAGCAGTTCTTC.

Only a few counts were recorded for this clone. The chain uses TRBV7-2 and TRBJ2-1, with unresolved D. The length of the CDR3 is 14 residues. CDR1 SGHTA and CDR2 FQGNSA come from the germline V gene. The V end lost 7 bases, the J end lost 4 bases, and 14 bases lay between the germline ends. In DNA, the CDR3 is TGTGCCAGCACCCCCGGAGAATTATACAATGAGCAGTTCTTC. Translation: CASTPGELYNEQFF.

This chain connects TRBV7-2 to TRBJ1-5; 10 bases agree with TRBD1. V trimming: 5 bases; J trimming: 0 bases; junction bases outside the gene matches: 7. Germline V gene data show CDR1 as SGHTA and CDR2 as FQGNSA. The CDR3 covers 17 residues. DNA of the CDR3: TGTGCCAGCAGCATCCGACAGGGGGCCTTTAGCAATCAGCCCCAGCATTTT. The encoded protein is CASSIRQGAFSNQPQHF.

V and J are TRBV29-1 and TRBJ2-3; no reliable D call. The CDR3 sequence is 12 residues long. V was trimmed by 7 bases and J by 0 bases, leaving 8 bases between them. Germline CDR1 and CDR2: SQVTM and ANQGSEA. In DNA, the CDR3 is TGCAGCGCAGGACGGAGCACAGATACGCAGTATTTT. Protein product: CSAGRSTDTQYF.

V gene TRBV4-3 combines with J gene TRBJ2-1; the D gene could be TRBD1 or TRBD2 (5 bases each). The V gene's germline CDR1 is LGHNA and CDR2 YSLEER. Trimming shortened V by 0 bases and J by 9 bases, and 18 bases separated the two germline ends. The CDR3 covers 16 residues. Written as DNA, the CDR3 is TGCGCCAGCAGCCAAGAGGGGCTCACTAGGATGGGTGAGCAGTTCTTC. Residues: CASSQEGLTRMGEQFF.

This clone occurred a few times. V usage is TRBV6-5 and J usage is TRBJ1-6; TRBD1 agrees at 8 bases. With V trimmed by 5 bases and J by 12 bases, 9 bases remained unmatched. The CDR3 covers 14 residues. Germline CDR1 is MNHEY and CDR2 is SVGAGI. For the CDR3, the DNA is TGTGCCAGCAGTCGAGGACAGGGCTTAGGACCCCTCCACTTT. This codes for CASSRGQGLGPLHF.

This chain uses TRBV7-8 with TRBJ2-1; 9 bases match TRBD2. With V trimmed by 5 bases and J by 6 bases, 2 bases remained unmatched. The CDR3 totals 13 residues. The germline V gene has CDR1 SGHVS and CDR2 FQNEAQ. The CDR3 loop reads CASSNSGSNEQFF. CDR3 sequence (DNA): TGTGCCAGCAGCAATAGCGGGAGCAATGAGCAGTTCTTC.

The chain combines TRBV14 with TRBJ2-1, with D unresolved. The V gene's germline CDR1 is SGHDN and CDR2 FVKESK. There are 15 residues in the CDR3. The V gene lost 4 bases and the J gene lost 3 bases, with 13 bases spanning the gap. CDR3 residues: CASSPRRLSYNEQFF. CDR3 nucleotide sequence: TGTGCCAGCAGCCCCCGGAGACTTAGCTACAATGAGCAGTTCTTC.

The chain is built from TRBV7-2 and TRBJ2-7; tentative D call: TRBD1 (6 bases). Trimming left V 2 bases short and J 0 bases short, with 17 bases between. The CDR3 has 17 amino acids. Germline V CDR1 and CDR2: SGHTA, FQGNSA. This CDR3 reads CASSLPLTGSASYEQYF. The CDR3 DNA is TGTGCCAGCAGCTTACCTCTCACAGGGTCTGCCTCCTACGAGCAGTACTTC.

The chain has TRBV30 and TRBJ1-6; D unresolved. V lost 4 bases and J lost 10, with 11 bases in between. The germline V gene encodes CDR1 GTSNPN and CDR2 SVGIG (reference sequence). The CDR3 runs to 12 residues. The CDR3 loop reads CAWNWVESPLHF. CDR3 sequence (DNA): TGTGCCTGGAACTGGGTTGAGTCACCCCTCCACTTT.

The chain couples TRBV20-1 to TRBJ2-3, with no clear D. The V gene's germline CDR1 is DFQATT and CDR2 SNEGSKA (reference sequence). CDR3 length: 11 amino acids. V was trimmed by 0 bases and J by 4 bases, leaving 2 bases between them. The CDR3 DNA reads as TGCAGTGCTAGAGAGTCAGATACGCAGTATTTT. Its protein product is CSARESDTQYF.

V usage is TRBV10-3 and J usage is TRBJ2-7, with TRBD2 identical over 9 bases. The trim removed 2 bases at V and 1 base at J, leaving 3 bases unmatched. The germline gives CDR1 ENHRY, CDR2 SYGVKD. This CDR3 contains 15 residues. CDR3 nucleotide sequence: TGTGCCATCAGTGAGGGCCTAGCGGGGTCCTACGAGCAGTACTTC. Translation gives CAISEGLAGSYEQYF.

This clone was observed a few times. This same CDR3 is encoded by further DNA sequences in the sample. CDR3 amino acids: CAWRRNTEAFF. Here the CDR3 DNA reads TGTGCCTGGAGGAGAAACACTGAAGCTTTCTTT. The chain links TRBV30 to TRBJ1-1; no definite D call. Germline V gene data show CDR1 as GTSNPN and CDR2 as SVGIG (reference sequence). This CDR3 has 11 amino acids. V was shortened by 3 bases and J by 2 bases, with 4 bases between the two germline ends.

In its sample, this clone was seen a few times. The chain links TRBV4-3 to TRBJ2-7; D unclear. The CDR3 length is 13 residues. CDR1 and CDR2 (germline): LGHNA, YSLEER. V was trimmed by 0 bases and J by 3 bases, leaving 6 bases between them. CDR3 region: CASSQDRIYEQYF. The CDR3 nucleotides are TGCGCCAGCAGCCAAGATAGGATCTACGAGCAGTACTTC.

This clone was found once. J is TRBJ1-3 and V is TRBV25-1, with 8 nucleotides matching TRBD1. The germline CDR1 and CDR2 sequences are MGHDK and SYGVNS. The V segment lost 5 bases and the J segment 2 bases; nucleotides outside the gene matches: 5. This CDR3 spans 15 amino acids. In nucleotides, the CDR3 is TGTGCCAGCAGTTCCGGACAGGGAACTGGAAACACCATATATTTT. Amino acid sequence: CASSSGQGTGNTIYF.

The chain employs TRBV19 and TRBJ2-4; D remains unclear. V lost 3 bases, J lost 6 bases, and 12 bases lay in between. The CDR3 is 14 amino acids. From germline, CDR1 is LNHDA and CDR2 SQIVND (reference sequence). CDR3 region: CASSIGQAVNIQYF. The DNA for the CDR3 is TGTGCCAGTAGTATTGGTCAGGCGGTAAACATTCAGTACTTC.